The 11 T cell receptor beta chains below all came from one sample that was sequenced in a study of monozygotic twins with cystic fibrosis (dated by TCRdb to the early 2020s). Receptors were amplified or captured by the immunoSEQ multiplex PCR assay. The clones in this table, taken by TCRdb from immuneACCESS, are in-frame only. Not every clone is retained; where verified, under half of the shortfall comes from an unresolved V gene, and the cause of the rest is unknown. This sample is represented by approximately 13,000 clones; over 75% of them were singletons. The top ten constitute approximately 0.77% of the sample. The sample was blood. These receptors all come from a boy younger than 18 with cystic fibrosis.

The chain links TRBV7-2 to TRBJ1-2; D is unresolved. The ends were cut back, 5 bases at V and 2 bases at J, with 12 bases in the middle. Germline lookup yields CDR1 SGHTA and CDR2 FQGNSA. CDR3 length: 14 residues. DNA of the CDR3: TGTGCCAGCAGCGAGGGTCCCAGGAACTATGGCTACACCTTC. Translation gives CASSEGPRNYGYTF.

This rearrangement joins TRBV29-1 to TRBJ2-2; unclear D gene. CDR1 is SQVTM and CDR2 is ANQGSEA in the germline V gene. The CDR3 extends over 12 amino acids. Between the trimmed V and J ends, which lost 3 bases and 5 bases, there was a span of 7 bases. The CDR3 loop is CSVEGRTGELFF. DNA for the CDR3: TGCAGCGTTGAGGGCCGAACCGGGGAGCTGTTTTTT.

The chain couples TRBV27 to TRBJ2-3, with TRBD2 matching over 9 bases. Germline CDR1 reads MNHEY; CDR2 reads SMNVEV (reference sequence). After removal of 3 bases from V and 4 bases from J, the junction contained 11 bases not matched to a gene. The CDR3 has 17 residues. The CDR3 DNA sequence: TGTGCCAGCAGTTTCTTGGCTAGCGGGAAAGGGTCAGATACGCAGTATTTT. Protein sequence: CASSFLASGKGSDTQYF.

The J gene is TRBJ1-2, the V gene TRBV7-9; weak D call: TRBD1 (6 bases). The V end was cut by 3 bases, the J end by 6 bases, with 11 bases between. The CDR3 runs to 13 residues. CDR1 and CDR2 (germline): SEHNR, FQNEAQ (reference sequence). This CDR3 reads CASSFQGNDGYTF. The CDR3 bases are TGTGCCAGCAGCTTCCAGGGGAATGATGGCTACACCTTC.

This sequence joins TRBV9 and TRBJ2-1; D gene unclear. This CDR3 spans 17 amino acids. Germline V gene data show CDR1 as SGDLS and CDR2 as YYNGEE. Deletions cut 0 bases from V and 9 bases from J, with 22 bases between. The DNA for the CDR3 is TGTGCCAGCAGCGTAGCCCCTGCGAGGTCGCAGTCCGGTGAGCAGTTCTTC. Translated, it gives CASSVAPARSQSGEQFF.

This chain connects TRBV10-2 to TRBJ2-2, with 13 bases lining up with TRBD2. The CDR3 runs to 16 residues. V lost 4 bases and J lost 5; bases outside the gene matches: 4. Germline CDR1 and CDR2: WSHSY and SAAADI. Here the CDR3 reads CASSVTGLAGTGELFF. Written as DNA, the CDR3 is TGCGCCAGCAGTGTAACGGGACTAGCGGGGACCGGGGAGCTGTTTTTT.

The chain combines TRBV27 with TRBJ1-5; no reliable D call. Per germline, CDR1 MNHEY and CDR2 SMNVEV (reference sequence). CDR3 length: 13 amino acids. Trimming stripped 3 bases from V and 7 bases from J, with 10 bases between. The CDR3 here is CASSFRVSQPQHF. CDR3 DNA: TGTGCCAGCAGTTTTAGGGTCAGCCAGCCCCAGCATTTT.

CDR3 sequence reads: CASSRGTSGFEQYF. The CDR3 nucleotides are TGTGCCAGCAGCCGAGGGACTAGCGGGTTCGAGCAGTACTTC. This chain uses TRBV7-9 with TRBJ2-7, with 12 bases that match TRBD2. V dropped 5 bases and J dropped 6; count of bases not matched to a gene: 5. This CDR3 has 14 amino acids. CDR1 is SEHNR, CDR2 FQNEAQ, per germline (reference sequence).

The V call is TRBV7-9, the J call TRBJ2-1; 8 nucleotides align to TRBD2. With 1 base clipped from V and 6 bases from J, the junction kept 2 bases outside the gene matches. The CDR3 runs to 14 residues. Germline assignment: CDR1 SEHNR and CDR2 FQNEAQ (reference sequence). The CDR3, as DNA: TGTGCCAGCAGCTTAGTAGCGGGGCCCAATGAGCAGTTCTTC. It yields the protein CASSLVAGPNEQFF.

The rearrangement links TRBV10-2 to TRBJ1-2; 9 positions match TRBD1. The CDR3 has 13 amino acids. Germline lookup yields CDR1 WSHSY and CDR2 SAAADI. The ends lost 8 bases at V and 7 bases at J; junction bases unmatched: 8. CDR3 protein: CASGRGTGSGYTF. For the CDR3, the DNA is TGCGCCAGCGGCAGGGGGACAGGGAGTGGCTACACCTTC.

The rearrangement links TRBV7-2 to TRBJ2-3, with D perhaps matching TRBD1 (7 bases). Germline V gene lookup returns CDR1 SGHTA and CDR2 FQGNSA. Trimming shortened V by 2 bases and J by 0 bases, and 12 bases separated the two germline ends. The CDR3 loop spans 16 amino acids. The CDR3 DNA follows: TGTGCCAGCAGCTTACAGGGGGGCGGTAGCACAGATACGCAGTATTTT. Its translation: CASSLQGGGSTDTQYF.